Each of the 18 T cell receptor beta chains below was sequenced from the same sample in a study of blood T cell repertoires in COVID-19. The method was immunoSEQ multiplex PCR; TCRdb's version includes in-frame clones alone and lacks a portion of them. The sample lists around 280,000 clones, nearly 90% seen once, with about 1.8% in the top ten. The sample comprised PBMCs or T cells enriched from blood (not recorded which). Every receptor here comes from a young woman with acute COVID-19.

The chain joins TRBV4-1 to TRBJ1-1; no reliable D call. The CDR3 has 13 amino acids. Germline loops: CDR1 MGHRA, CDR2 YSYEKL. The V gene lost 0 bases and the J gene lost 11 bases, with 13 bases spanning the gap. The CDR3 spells CASSQDRAREAFF. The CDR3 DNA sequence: TGCGCCAGCAGCCAAGATAGGGCCCGGGAGGCTTTCTTT.

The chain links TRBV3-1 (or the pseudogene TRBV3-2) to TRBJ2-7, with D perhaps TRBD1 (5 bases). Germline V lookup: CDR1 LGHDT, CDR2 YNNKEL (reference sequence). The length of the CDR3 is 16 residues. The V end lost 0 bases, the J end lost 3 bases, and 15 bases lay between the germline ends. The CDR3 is CASSQDPRTRFYEQYF. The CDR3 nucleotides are TGTGCCAGCAGCCAAGATCCCCGGACAAGGTTCTACGAGCAGTACTTC.

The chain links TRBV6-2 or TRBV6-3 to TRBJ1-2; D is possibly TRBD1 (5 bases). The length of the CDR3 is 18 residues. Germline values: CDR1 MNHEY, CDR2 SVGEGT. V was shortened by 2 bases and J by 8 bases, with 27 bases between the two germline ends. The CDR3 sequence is CASSYGGRKPITAQGYTF. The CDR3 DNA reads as TGTGCCAGCAGTTACGGGGGGAGGAAACCCATTACCGCCCAGGGCTACACCTTC.

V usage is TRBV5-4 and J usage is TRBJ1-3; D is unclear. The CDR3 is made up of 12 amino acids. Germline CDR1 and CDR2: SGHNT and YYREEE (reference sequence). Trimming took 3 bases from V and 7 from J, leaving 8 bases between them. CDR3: CASSSDGNTIYF. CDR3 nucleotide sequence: TGTGCCAGCAGCTCTGACGGGAACACCATATATTTT.

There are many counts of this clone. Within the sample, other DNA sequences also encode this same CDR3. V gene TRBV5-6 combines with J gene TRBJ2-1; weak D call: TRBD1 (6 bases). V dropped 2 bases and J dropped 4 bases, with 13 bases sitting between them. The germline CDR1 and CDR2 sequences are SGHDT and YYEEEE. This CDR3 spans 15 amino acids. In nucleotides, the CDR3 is TGTGCCAGCAGCTTAGGGACAAGTGGATACAATGAGCAGTTCTTC. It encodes CASSLGTSGYNEQFF.

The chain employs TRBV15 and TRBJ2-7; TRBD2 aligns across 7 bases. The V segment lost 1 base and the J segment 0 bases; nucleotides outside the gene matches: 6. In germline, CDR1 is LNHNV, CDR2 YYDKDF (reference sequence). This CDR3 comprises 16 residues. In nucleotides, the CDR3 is TGTGCCACCAGCAGAGGGCCGGGCGGGAGCTCCTACGAGCAGTACTTC. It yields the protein CATSRGPGGSSYEQYF.

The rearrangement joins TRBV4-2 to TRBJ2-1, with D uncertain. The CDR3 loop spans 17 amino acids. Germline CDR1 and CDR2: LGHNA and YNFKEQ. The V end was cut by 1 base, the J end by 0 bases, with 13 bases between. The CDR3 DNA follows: TGTGCCAGCAGCCAAGTCCGCGGTCCAAGCTCCTACAATGAGCAGTTCTTC. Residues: CASSQVRGPSSYNEQFF.

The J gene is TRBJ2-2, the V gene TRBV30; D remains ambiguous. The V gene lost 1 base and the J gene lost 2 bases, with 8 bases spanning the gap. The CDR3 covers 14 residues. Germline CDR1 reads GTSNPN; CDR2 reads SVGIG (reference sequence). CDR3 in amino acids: CAWSARVNTGELFF. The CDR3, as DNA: TGTGCCTGGAGTGCCCGGGTTAACACCGGGGAGCTGTTTTTT.

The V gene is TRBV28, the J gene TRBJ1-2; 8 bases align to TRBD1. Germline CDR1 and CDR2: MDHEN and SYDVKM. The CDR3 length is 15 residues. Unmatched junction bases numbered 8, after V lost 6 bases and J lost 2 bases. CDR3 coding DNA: TGTGCCAGCAGCCGACCGGGACAGGCGAACTATGGCTACACCTTC. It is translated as CASSRPGQANYGYTF.

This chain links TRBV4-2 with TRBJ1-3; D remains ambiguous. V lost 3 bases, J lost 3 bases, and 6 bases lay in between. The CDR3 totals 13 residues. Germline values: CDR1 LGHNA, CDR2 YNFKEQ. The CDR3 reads CASSHPSGNTIYF. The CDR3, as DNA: TGTGCCAGCAGCCATCCCAGTGGAAACACCATATATTTT.

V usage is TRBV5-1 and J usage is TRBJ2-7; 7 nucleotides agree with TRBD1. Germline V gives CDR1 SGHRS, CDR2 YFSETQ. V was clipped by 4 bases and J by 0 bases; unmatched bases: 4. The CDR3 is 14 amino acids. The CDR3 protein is CASSAGTVSYEQYF. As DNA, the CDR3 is TGCGCCAGCAGCGCCGGGACAGTCTCCTACGAGCAGTACTTC.

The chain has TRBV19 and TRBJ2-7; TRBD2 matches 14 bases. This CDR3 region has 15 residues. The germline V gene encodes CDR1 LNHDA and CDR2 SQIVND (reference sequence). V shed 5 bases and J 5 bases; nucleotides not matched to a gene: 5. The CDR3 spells CASSYGTSGSNEQYF. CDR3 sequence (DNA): TGTGCCAGTAGTTACGGGACTAGCGGGAGTAACGAGCAGTACTTC.

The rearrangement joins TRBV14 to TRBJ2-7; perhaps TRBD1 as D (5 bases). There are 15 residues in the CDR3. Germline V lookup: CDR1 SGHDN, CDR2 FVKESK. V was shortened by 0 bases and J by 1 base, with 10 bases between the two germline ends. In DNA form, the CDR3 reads TGTGCCAGCAGCCAAGACAGGGTTCGGTCCTACGAGCAGTACTTC. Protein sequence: CASSQDRVRSYEQYF.

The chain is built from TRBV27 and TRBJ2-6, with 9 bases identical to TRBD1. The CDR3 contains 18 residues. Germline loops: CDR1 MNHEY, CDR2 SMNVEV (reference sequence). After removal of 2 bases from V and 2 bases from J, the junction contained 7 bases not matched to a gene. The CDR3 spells CASSLSLTGGPGANVLTF. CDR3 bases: TGTGCCAGCAGTTTAAGCCTCACAGGGGGCCCTGGGGCCAACGTCCTGACTTTC.

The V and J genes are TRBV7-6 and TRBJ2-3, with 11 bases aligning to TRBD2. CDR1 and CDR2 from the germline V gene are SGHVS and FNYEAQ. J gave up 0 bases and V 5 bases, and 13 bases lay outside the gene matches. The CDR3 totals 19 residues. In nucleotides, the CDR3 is TGTGCCAGCAGCAACCAGCCCGCCGGGACTAGCGGTAGCACAGATACGCAGTATTTT. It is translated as CASSNQPAGTSGSTDTQYF.

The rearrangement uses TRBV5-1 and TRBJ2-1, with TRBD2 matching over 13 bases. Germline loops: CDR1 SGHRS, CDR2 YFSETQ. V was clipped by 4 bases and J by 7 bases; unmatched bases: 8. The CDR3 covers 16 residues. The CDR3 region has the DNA TGCGCCAGCAGCCCGCTACTAGCGGGAGGGAGAAATGAGCAGTTCTTC. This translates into CASSPLLAGGRNEQFF.

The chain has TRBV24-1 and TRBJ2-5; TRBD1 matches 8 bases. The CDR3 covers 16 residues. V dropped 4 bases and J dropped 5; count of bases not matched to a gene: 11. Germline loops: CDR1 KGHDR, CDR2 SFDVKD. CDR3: CATSDPGTGLGETQYF. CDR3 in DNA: TGTGCCACCAGTGACCCCGGGACAGGCCTTGGGGAGACCCAGTACTTC.

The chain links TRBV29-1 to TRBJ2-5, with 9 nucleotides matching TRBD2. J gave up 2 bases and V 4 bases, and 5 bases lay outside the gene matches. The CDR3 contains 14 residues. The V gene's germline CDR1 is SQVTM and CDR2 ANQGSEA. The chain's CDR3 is CSVGLAALQETQYF. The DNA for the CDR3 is TGCAGCGTTGGACTAGCGGCCTTACAAGAGACCCAGTACTTC.